This TCR beta chain stems from a study of blood T cell repertoires in COVID-19. Produced via immunoSEQ multiplex PCR; TCRdb's table is partial and in-frame only. The sample lists approximately 290,000 clones, approximately 83% occurring once. Enrollees, about 18 to 95 years old, lived in around 23 US areas. Participant reports of clinical history set cohort assignment. CDR1 is SGHVS and CDR2 is FQNEAQ in the germline V gene. Trimming cost V 3 bases and J 5 bases; bases outside gene matches: 12. The CDR3 is 17 amino acids. The origin of this receptor is a woman in her 30s who had recovered from COVID-19. The genes are TRBV7-8 and TRBJ2-5; TRBD2 matches at 10 bases. The sample consisted of PBMCs or T cells enriched from blood (not recorded which). This CDR3 reads CASSFDGRTSGGETQYF. CDR3 bases: TGTGCCAGCAGCTTCGATGGTCGGACTAGCGGTGGGGAGACCCAGTACTTC.